These 14 T cell receptor beta chains were sequenced from one sample in a study of Ad26.COV2.S vaccination and SARS-CoV-2 variants. The treatment is: 19 received Ad26.COV2.S at low or high dose, single or two shots; about 5 received placebo; per-sample allocation not given. The study sampled participants on day 63 after the first vaccine or placebo injection. Method: immunoSEQ multiplex PCR; TCRdb's copy keeps in-frame clones and lacks some. The profile shows about 440,000 clones, about 90% of them singletons. The source material was peripheral blood, sampled in a trial of Ad26.COV2.S vaccine versus placebo. The origin of the receptors is a person between 18 and 60 years old who received the Ad26.COV2.S COVID-19 vaccine or a placebo.

The genes are TRBV7-3 and TRBJ2-2; D may be TRBD1 or TRBD2 (6 bases each). The CDR3 is 15 amino acids. The V gene lost 3 bases and the J gene lost 4 bases, with 12 bases spanning the gap. Germline assignment: CDR1 SGHTA and CDR2 FQGTGA. For the CDR3, the DNA is TGTGCCAGCAGCTTTCGGGGGCAGGGCACCGGGGAGCTGTTTTTT. Its protein is CASSFRGQGTGELFF.

The genes are TRBV5-8 and TRBJ2-1; 15 bases are a match to TRBD2. Per the germline V gene, CDR1 is SGHTS and CDR2 is YDEGEE. The CDR3 covers 19 residues. The junction had 8 bases not matched to a gene; V was cut back by 4 bases and J by 0 bases. The CDR3: CASSDGTSGRWHSYNEQFF. CDR3 bases: TGTGCCAGCAGCGACGGGACTAGCGGGAGGTGGCACTCCTACAATGAGCAGTTCTTC.

This chain connects TRBV12-3 or TRBV12-4 to TRBJ2-1; 8 bases are a match to TRBD2. Unmatched junction bases numbered 4, after V lost 6 bases and J lost 9 bases. The CDR3 contains 12 residues. CDR3: CASRAGEGEQFF. For the CDR3, the DNA is TGTGCCAGCAGAGCGGGAGAGGGTGAGCAGTTCTTC.

The CDR3, as DNA: TGTGCCAGCACCCTGACAGGGAGGAACACTGAAGCTTTCTTT. The encoded protein is CASTLTGRNTEAFF. This chain connects TRBV28 to TRBJ1-1, with 7 positions matching TRBD1. Germline loops: CDR1 MDHEN, CDR2 SYDVKM. V gave up 7 bases and J gave up 1 base; unmatched junction bases: 6. The CDR3 has 14 residues.

This clone was counted once. The J gene is TRBJ1-6, the V gene TRBV14; D remains unclear. CDR3 length equals 13 residues. The germline gives CDR1 SGHDN, CDR2 FVKESK. The V end was cut by 1 base, the J end by 9 bases, with 7 bases between. The CDR3 sequence: CASSQGYRSPLHF. CDR3 nucleotides: TGTGCCAGCAGCCAAGGGTATCGTTCACCCCTCCACTTT. Filled out from reference TRBV14 and TRBJ1-6, the complete variable domain reads EAGVTQFPSHSVIEKGQTVTLRCDPISGHDNLYWYRRVMGKEIKFLLHFVKESKQDESGMPNNRFLAERTGGTYSTLKVQPAELEDSGVYFCASSQGYRSPLHFGNGTRLTVT.

The chain uses TRBV9 and TRBJ2-3, with D unclear. This CDR3 comprises 14 residues. V was shortened by 0 bases and J by 2 bases, with 7 bases between the two germline ends. Germline V CDR1 and CDR2: SGDLS, YYNGEE. The CDR3 is CASSVAYNTDTQYF. The CDR3 region has the DNA TGTGCCAGCAGCGTAGCTTACAACACAGATACGCAGTATTTT.

The J gene is TRBJ1-4, the V gene TRBV6-6; D perhaps matches TRBD1 (5 bases). Germline CDR1 MNHNY, CDR2 SVGAGI (reference sequence). The CDR3 is made up of 14 amino acids. V gave up 3 bases and J gave up 7 bases, with 12 bases separating them. The CDR3 protein is CASSYFQGSEKLFF. CDR3 DNA: TGTGCCAGCAGTTATTTCCAGGGAAGTGAAAAACTGTTTTTT.

The rearrangement joins TRBV6-5 to TRBJ1-3; no clear D. Germline V lookup: CDR1 MNHEY, CDR2 SVGAGI. V was shortened by 3 bases and J by 0 bases, with 6 bases between the two germline ends. CDR3 length equals 14 residues. The CDR3 coding sequence is TGTGCCAGCAGTTATTCTAACTCTGGAAACACCATATATTTT. This translates into CASSYSNSGNTIYF.

The gene calls are TRBV2 and TRBJ1-5, with TRBD1 matching over 8 bases. CDR3 length equals 13 residues. The germline CDR1 and CDR2 sequences are SNHLY and FYNNEI. V gave up 5 bases and J gave up 6 bases; unmatched junction bases: 3. CDR3 amino acids: CASSRDRSQPQHF. In DNA, the CDR3 is TGTGCCAGCAGTCGGGACAGGTCTCAGCCCCAGCATTTT.

This rearrangement joins TRBV28 to TRBJ2-3; TRBD2 is a possible D gene (6 bases). V lost 2 bases and J 4 bases, leaving 13 bases between the germline ends. Germline CDR1 MDHEN, CDR2 SYDVKM. The CDR3 has 15 residues. This CDR3 is CASSLRRDRADTQYF. The CDR3 region has the DNA TGTGCCAGCAGTTTAAGGCGGGATCGAGCAGATACGCAGTATTTT.

The chain combines TRBV27 with TRBJ2-1; 8 bases line up with TRBD1. Germline CDR1 and CDR2: MNHEY and SMNVEV (reference sequence). This CDR3 is built from 11 residues. J lost 12 bases, V lost 5 bases, and 3 bases had no gene match. The chain's CDR3 is CASSTGTGQFF. CDR3 sequence (DNA): TGTGCCAGCAGTACAGGGACAGGGCAGTTCTTC.

In this sample, this clone turned up once. The CDR3 here is CASSRTPGESYEQYF. As DNA, the CDR3 is TGTGCCAGCAGCCGGACTCCCGGGGAGTCCTACGAGCAGTACTTC. This chain joins TRBV5-6 and TRBJ2-7, with a weak D call TRBD2 (5 bases). Germline CDR1 SGHDT, CDR2 YYEEEE. The V and J ends lost 4 bases and 1 base respectively, with 15 bases between them. The CDR3 has 15 amino acids.

Only a few counts were recorded for this clone. The chain is built from TRBV28 and TRBJ2-7; D unresolved. Germline V gene data show CDR1 as MDHEN and CDR2 as SYDVKM. Trimming removed 6 bases at V and 3 bases at J, with 12 bases between. The CDR3 is 13 amino acids. The CDR3 reads CASSMESYYEQYF. In nucleotides, the CDR3 is TGTGCCAGCAGCATGGAGTCATACTACGAGCAGTACTTC.

The chain carries TRBV24-1 and TRBJ2-5; D is tentatively TRBD1 or TRBD2 (6 bases each). The CDR3 consists of 15 residues. Per germline, CDR1 KGHDR and CDR2 SFDVKD. Trimming took 7 bases from V and 4 from J, leaving 18 bases between them. The CDR3 here is CATRGGRGATETQYF. In DNA form, the CDR3 reads TGTGCCACCAGGGGCGGAAGGGGGGCTACAGAGACCCAGTACTTC.